The 8 T cell receptor beta chains below come from one sample, sequenced in a study of OX40 agonist ivuxolimab in advanced cancers. Libraries were prepared by immunoSEQ multiplex PCR; TCRdb keeps only in-frame clonotypes and omits some of them. Among 35,000 to 45,000 clones listed, 75% to 90% were seen once. Sequenced material: CD4+ or CD8+ T cells sorted from blood, taken in a trial of the OX40 agonist ivuxolimab. These receptors were taken from an adult with an advanced solid tumor such as melanoma, head and neck, liver or kidney cancer.

The chain employs TRBV5-6 and TRBJ1-6, with 7 positions matching TRBD1. This CDR3 comprises 14 residues. Germline values: CDR1 SGHDT, CDR2 YYEEEE. Losses at the gene ends were 3 bases for V and 6 bases for J; bases not matched to a gene: 3. The CDR3 bases are TGTGCCAGCAGCTCGACAGGGTTTAATTCACCCCTCCACTTT. Protein: CASSSTGFNSPLHF.

The gene calls are TRBV9 and TRBJ2-1; 12 bases line up with TRBD2. Germline CDR1 is SGDLS and CDR2 is YYNGEE. The J segment lost 1 base and the V segment lost 3 bases, leaving 8 bases of the junction unmatched. This CDR3 is 18 amino acids long. CDR3 region: CASSAPLAGGPSYNEQFF. In DNA form, the CDR3 reads TGTGCCAGCAGCGCCCCTCTAGCGGGAGGGCCTTCCTACAATGAGCAGTTCTTC.

CDR3 protein: CASRGTRVLGYTF. The CDR3 DNA reads TGTGCCAGCAGGGGGACAAGGGTTCTTGGTTACACCTTC. The chain couples TRBV2 to TRBJ1-2, with D possibly matching TRBD1 (6 bases). V lost 6 bases to trimming and J lost 11 bases, with 19 bases between them. Germline values: CDR1 SNHLY, CDR2 FYNNEI. CDR3 length: 13 residues.

The chain combines TRBV6-5 with TRBJ1-2, with D uncertain. Germline CDR1 MNHEY, CDR2 SVGAGI. Trimming removed 0 bases at V and 1 base at J, with 9 bases between. The CDR3 is 15 residues long. CDR3 nucleotide sequence: TGTGCCAGCAGTTACTCGGCAGTCTTTAACTATGGCTACACCTTC. Encoded protein: CASSYSAVFNYGYTF.

This chain uses TRBV7-3 with TRBJ2-1; D is perhaps TRBD1 (6 bases). V lost 0 bases, J lost 4 bases, and 10 bases lay in between. Germline loops: CDR1 SGHTA, CDR2 FQGTGA. The length of the CDR3 is 15 residues. The CDR3 region is CASSLTVDSYNEQFF. CDR3 coding DNA: TGTGCCAGCAGCTTAACAGTGGACAGTTACAATGAGCAGTTCTTC.

V gene TRBV2 combines with J gene TRBJ1-1; D not certain. Trimming took 1 base from V and 0 from J, leaving 9 bases between them. The CDR3 runs to 15 residues. Per germline, CDR1 SNHLY and CDR2 FYNNEI. The CDR3 sequence: CASSEGRPMNTEAFF. The CDR3 DNA reads as TGTGCCAGCAGTGAAGGTAGGCCGATGAACACTGAAGCTTTCTTT.

The V gene is TRBV7-9, the J gene TRBJ1-2, with 8 bases that match TRBD1. Germline trimming cut 5 bases from V and 7 bases from J; bases unmatched to any gene: 9. The CDR3 length is 14 residues. Germline V gene data show CDR1 as SEHNR and CDR2 as FQNEAQ (reference sequence). CDR3 nucleotide sequence: TGTGCCAGCAGCCCCCTGACAGGGGAAGCTGGCTACACCTTC. The encoded protein is CASSPLTGEAGYTF.

This clone was detected only a few times. The rearrangement uses TRBV19 and TRBJ1-6, with no clear D. The V and J ends lost 0 bases and 8 bases respectively, with 5 bases between them. This CDR3 is 13 amino acids long. The germline CDR1 and CDR2 sequences are LNHDA and SQIVND (reference sequence). The CDR3 sequence is CASSIDSDSPLHF. Written as DNA, the CDR3 is TGTGCCAGTAGTATAGATTCGGATTCACCCCTCCACTTT.